This TCR beta chain was identified in a study of T cells expressing NK-cell markers. For the study at large: According to the study, TCR beta repertoires originated from sorted CD3+CD56+NKG2C+, CD3+CD56+NKG2C- and CD3+CD56-NKG2C+ T cells. Findings and caveats of the study: There remained a lack of clarity about HCMV specificity of expanded NKG2C+ T cell clones. Top CD8+ clonotypes included the dominant CD3+CD56+NKG2C+ clonotypes in several donors. The leading position in the CD3+CD56-NKG2C+ fraction of several donors also went to these clonotypes.

As to this clonotype: Its antigen is still unknown.

The V gene's germline CDR1 is SGHRS and CDR2 YFSETQ. The CDR3 spans 16 residues. Reprocessing the 5' RACE reads, TCRdb reports a single entry for every CDR3 protein and omits DNA. The sample spans roughly 170,000 distinct CDR3 sequences; the ten largest clones claim approximately 18%. This TCR derives from a woman aged 18-69 years in good health. Sequencing was performed on blood T cells: a sorted CD56 or NKG2C T cell subset, CD4+ or CD8+ T cells, or bulk PBMC T cells (not recorded which). V usage is TRBV5-1 and J usage is TRBJ2-3; TCRdb's D gene call, TRBD1, goes unchecked for lack of DNA. The CDR3: CASSLVGQGWADTQYF.